This record concerns one TCR beta chain sequence. The data belong to a study of shared clonotypes between healthy human individuals. Study as a whole: Used for every donor were three CD4 naive, three CD4 memory, two CD8 naive and one CD8 memory plate.

The CDR3 is 14 amino acids. Deletions cut 1 base from V and 5 bases from J, with 11 bases between. From germline, CDR1 is MGHRA and CDR2 YSYEKL. Deep-level assay runs were performed. The genomic DNA of each subset was split evenly across several immunoSEQ plates. Assay used: immunoSEQ multiplex PCR; TCRdb lists only in-frame clones, some missing. The profile shows some 2,500,000 clones, 80% to 95% of them singletons. The rearrangement links TRBV4-1 to TRBJ2-5, with D unclear. This TCR was recovered from a man younger than 30 in good health. Some clones in this sample may be carry-over from other donors' samples. The sample comprised naive CD4+ T cells from PBMCs. Described subset: CD45RA+ positively selected. The CDR3 sequence is CASSQGNRLETQYF. In DNA, the CDR3 is TGCGCCAGCAGCCAAGGGAACCGCCTGGAGACCCAGTACTTC.